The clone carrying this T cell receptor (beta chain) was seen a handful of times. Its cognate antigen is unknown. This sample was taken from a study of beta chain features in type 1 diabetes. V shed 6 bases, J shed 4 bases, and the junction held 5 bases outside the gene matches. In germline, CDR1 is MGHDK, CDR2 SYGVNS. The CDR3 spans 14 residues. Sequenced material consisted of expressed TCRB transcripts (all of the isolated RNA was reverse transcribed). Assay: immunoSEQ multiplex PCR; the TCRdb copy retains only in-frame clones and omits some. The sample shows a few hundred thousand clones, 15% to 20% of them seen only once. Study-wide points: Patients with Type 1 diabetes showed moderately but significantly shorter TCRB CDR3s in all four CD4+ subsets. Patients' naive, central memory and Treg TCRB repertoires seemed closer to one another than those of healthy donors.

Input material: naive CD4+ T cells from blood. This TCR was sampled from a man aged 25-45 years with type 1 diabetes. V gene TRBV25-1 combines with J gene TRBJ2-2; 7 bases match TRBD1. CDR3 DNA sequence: TGTGCCAGCAGGAACAGGGGTGCCACCGGGGAGCTGTTTTTT. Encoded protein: CASRNRGATGELFF.